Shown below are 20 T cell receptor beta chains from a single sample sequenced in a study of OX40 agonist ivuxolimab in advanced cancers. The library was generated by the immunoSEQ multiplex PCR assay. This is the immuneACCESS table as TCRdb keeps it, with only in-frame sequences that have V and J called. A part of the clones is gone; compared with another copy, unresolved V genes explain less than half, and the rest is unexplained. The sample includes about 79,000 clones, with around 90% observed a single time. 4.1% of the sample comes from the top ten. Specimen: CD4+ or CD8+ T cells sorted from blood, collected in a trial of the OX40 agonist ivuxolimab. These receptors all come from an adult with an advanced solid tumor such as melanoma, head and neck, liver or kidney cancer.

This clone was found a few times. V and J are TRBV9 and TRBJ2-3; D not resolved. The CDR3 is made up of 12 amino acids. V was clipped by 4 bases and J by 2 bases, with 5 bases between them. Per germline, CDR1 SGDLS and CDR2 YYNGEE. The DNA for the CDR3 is TGTGCCAGCAGCTCACTCACAGATACGCAGTATTTT. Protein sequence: CASSSLTDTQYF.

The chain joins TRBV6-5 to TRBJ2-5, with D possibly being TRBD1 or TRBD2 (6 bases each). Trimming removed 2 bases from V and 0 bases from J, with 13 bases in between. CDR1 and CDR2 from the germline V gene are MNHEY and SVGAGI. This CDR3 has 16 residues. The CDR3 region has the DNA TGTGCCAGCAGTTACGGGGGGCGGCCCCACCAAGAGACCCAGTACTTC. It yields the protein CASSYGGRPHQETQYF.

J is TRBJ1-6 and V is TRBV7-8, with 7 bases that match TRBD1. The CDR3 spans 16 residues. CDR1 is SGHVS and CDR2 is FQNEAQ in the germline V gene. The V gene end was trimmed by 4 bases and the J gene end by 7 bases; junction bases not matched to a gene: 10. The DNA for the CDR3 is TGTGCCAGCAGCTCCTACTCAGGGGGACTAAATTCACCCCTCCACTTT. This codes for CASSSYSGGLNSPLHF.

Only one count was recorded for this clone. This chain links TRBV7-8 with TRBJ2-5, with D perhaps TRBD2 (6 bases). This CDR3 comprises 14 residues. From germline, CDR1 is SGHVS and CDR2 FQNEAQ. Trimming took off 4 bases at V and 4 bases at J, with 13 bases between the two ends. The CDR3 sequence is CASSSETRPETQYF. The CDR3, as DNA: TGTGCCAGCAGCTCCGAGACTAGACCAGAGACCCAGTACTTC.

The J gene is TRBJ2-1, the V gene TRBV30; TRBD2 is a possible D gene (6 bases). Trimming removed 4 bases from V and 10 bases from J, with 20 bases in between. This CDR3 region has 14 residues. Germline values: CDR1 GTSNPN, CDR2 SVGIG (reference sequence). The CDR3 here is CAWNPGLQVGEQFF. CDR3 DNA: TGTGCCTGGAACCCGGGACTCCAGGTTGGGGAGCAGTTCTTC.

CDR3 coding DNA: TGTGCCAGCAGCAACTGGGACTGCGACGAGCAGTACTTC. As protein: CASSNWDCDEQYF. This chain connects TRBV21-1 to TRBJ2-7; TRBD2, as called in the table, went unchecked against the DNA. TRBV21-1 counts as a pseudogene. This CDR3 comprises 13 residues.

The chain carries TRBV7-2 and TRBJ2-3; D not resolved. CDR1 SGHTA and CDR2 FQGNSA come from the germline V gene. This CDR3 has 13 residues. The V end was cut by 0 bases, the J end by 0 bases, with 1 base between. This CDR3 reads CASSLASTDTQYF. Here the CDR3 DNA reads TGTGCCAGCAGCTTAGCTAGCACAGATACGCAGTATTTT.

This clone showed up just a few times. CDR3 coding DNA: TGTGCCAGCAGCGTAGCCCCAACAGGGGGGAACACTGAAGCTTTCTTT. Its protein is CASSVAPTGGNTEAFF. The chain couples TRBV9 to TRBJ1-1; 8 bases line up with TRBD1. The CDR3 covers 16 residues. The junction had 5 bases not matched to a gene; V was cut back by 0 bases and J by 1 base. CDR1 SGDLS and CDR2 YYNGEE come from the germline V gene.

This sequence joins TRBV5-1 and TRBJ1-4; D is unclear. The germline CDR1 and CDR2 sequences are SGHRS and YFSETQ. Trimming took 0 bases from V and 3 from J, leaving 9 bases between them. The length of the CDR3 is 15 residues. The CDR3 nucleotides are TGCGCCAGCAGCTTGGACGGGCTGGCTAATGAAAAACTGTTTTTT. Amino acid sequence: CASSLDGLANEKLFF.

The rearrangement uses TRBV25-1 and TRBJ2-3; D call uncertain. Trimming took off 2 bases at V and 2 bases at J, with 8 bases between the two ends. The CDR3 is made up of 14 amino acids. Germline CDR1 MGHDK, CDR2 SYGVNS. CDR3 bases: TGTGCCAGCAGTGAAAGCTTCTACACAGATACGCAGTATTTT. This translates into CASSESFYTDTQYF.

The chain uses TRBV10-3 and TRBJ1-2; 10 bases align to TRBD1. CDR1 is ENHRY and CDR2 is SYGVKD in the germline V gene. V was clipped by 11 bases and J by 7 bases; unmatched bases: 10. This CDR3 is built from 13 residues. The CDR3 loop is CAASGQGFGGYTF. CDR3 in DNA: TGTGCCGCTTCGGGACAGGGGTTTGGTGGCTACACCTTC.

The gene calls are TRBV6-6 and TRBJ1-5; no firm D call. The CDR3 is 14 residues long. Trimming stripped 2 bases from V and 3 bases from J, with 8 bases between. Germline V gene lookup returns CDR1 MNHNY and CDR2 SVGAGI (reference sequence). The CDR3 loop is CASSYGQVNQPQHF. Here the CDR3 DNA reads TGTGCCAGCAGTTACGGGCAGGTCAATCAGCCCCAGCATTTT.

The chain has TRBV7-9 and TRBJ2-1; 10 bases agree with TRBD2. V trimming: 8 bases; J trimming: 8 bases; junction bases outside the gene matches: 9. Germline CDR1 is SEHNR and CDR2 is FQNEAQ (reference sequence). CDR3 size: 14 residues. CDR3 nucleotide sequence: TGTGCCAGCTTGCTAGCGGGAGTCTCAGATGAGCAGTTCTTC. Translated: CASLLAGVSDEQFF.

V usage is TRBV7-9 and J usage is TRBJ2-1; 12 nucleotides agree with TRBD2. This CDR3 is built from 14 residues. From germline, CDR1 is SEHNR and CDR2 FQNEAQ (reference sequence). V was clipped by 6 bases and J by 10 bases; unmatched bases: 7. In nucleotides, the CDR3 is TGTGCCAGCAGAAAGACTAGCGGGAGCGAGGAGCAGTTCTTC. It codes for CASRKTSGSEEQFF.

CDR3: CASSPPGTGAYTEAFF. CDR3 DNA sequence: TGTGCCAGCTCACCACCGGGGACAGGGGCCTACACTGAAGCTTTCTTT. V gene TRBV18 combines with J gene TRBJ1-1, with TRBD1 matching over 10 bases. With 0 bases clipped from V and 3 bases from J, the junction kept 4 bases outside the gene matches. This CDR3 has 16 amino acids. From germline, CDR1 is KGHSH and CDR2 LQKENI. Combining the CDR3 with reference TRBV18 and TRBJ1-1 gives the whole variable domain NAGVMQNPRHLVRRRGQEARLRCSPMKGHSHVYWYRQLPEEGLKFMVYLQKENIIDESGMPKERFSAEFPKEGPSILRIQQVVRGDSAAYFCASSPPGTGAYTEAFFGQGTRLTVV.

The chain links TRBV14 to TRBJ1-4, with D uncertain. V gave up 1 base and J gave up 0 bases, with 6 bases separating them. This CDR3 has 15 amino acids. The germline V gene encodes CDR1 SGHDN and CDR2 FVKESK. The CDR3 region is CASSQGLSTNEKLFF. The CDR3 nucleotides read TGTGCCAGCAGCCAAGGATTGTCAACTAATGAAAAACTGTTTTTT.

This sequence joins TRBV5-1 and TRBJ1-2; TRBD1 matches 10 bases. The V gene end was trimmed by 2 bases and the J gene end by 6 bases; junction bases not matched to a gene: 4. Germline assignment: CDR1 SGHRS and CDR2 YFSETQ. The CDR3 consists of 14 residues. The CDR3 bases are TGCGCCAGCAGCTTAGGACAGGGGGACGATGGCTACACCTTC. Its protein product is CASSLGQGDDGYTF.

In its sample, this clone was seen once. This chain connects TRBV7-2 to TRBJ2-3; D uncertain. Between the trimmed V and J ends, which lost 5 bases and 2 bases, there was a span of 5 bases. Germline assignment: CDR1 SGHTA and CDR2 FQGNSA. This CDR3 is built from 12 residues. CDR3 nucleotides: TGTGCCAGCAGCCCTGACACAGATACGCAGTATTTT. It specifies CASSPDTDTQYF.

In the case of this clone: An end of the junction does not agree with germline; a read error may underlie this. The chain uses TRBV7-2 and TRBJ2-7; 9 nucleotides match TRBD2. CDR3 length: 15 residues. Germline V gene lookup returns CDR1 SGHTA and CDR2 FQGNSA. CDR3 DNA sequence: TGTGCCAGCAGCCTAGCTAGCGGGGAATCCTACGAGCAGTACTTC. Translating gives CASSLASGESYEQYF.

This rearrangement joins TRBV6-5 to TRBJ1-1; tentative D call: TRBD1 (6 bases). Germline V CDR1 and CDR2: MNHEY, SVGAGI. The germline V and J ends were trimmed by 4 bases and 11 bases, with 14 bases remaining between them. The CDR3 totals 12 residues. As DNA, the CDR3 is TGTGCCAGCAGTTCCGGACAGCACCGGGCTTTCTTT. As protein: CASSSGQHRAFF.